Listed here are 29 T cell receptor beta chains from one sample, sequenced in a study of Graves' ophthalmopathy and Graves' hyperthyroidism. The authors amplified TCR beta CDR3 regions, and they did so from RNA transcripts for repertoire sequencing. The first-round RT-PCR employed HTBI primers together with the Qiagen OneStep RT-PCR kit. A multiplex PCR was then performed as the second round. TCRdb ran MiXCR on the multiplex PCR reads and lists one entry per CDR3 protein. The profile covers 650,000 to 800,000 distinct CDR3 sequences, with about 38% appearing a single time and over 2.5% taken by the ten largest. Sequenced sample: peripheral blood. These receptors originate from an adult man with Graves' ophthalmopathy.

This clonotype was seen a handful of times. This sequence joins TRBV6-6 and TRBJ1-5; 10 bases fit TRBD1. The junction had 9 bases not matched to a gene; V was cut back by 6 bases and J by 4 bases. The germline gives CDR1 MNHNY, CDR2 SVGAGI (reference sequence). The CDR3 has 16 residues. The CDR3 nucleotides read TGTGCCAGCAGAGCCCGGGACAGGGGCCTAAATCAGCCCCAGCATTTT. It yields the protein CASRARDRGLNQPQHF.

Only one count was recorded for this clonotype. V is TRBV7-8 and J is TRBJ1-4; 11 bases match TRBD1. Unmatched junction bases numbered 8, after V lost 4 bases and J lost 10 bases. The CDR3 totals 15 residues. Looked up from germline, CDR1 is SGHVS and CDR2 is FQNEAQ. The CDR3 here is CASSYRTGGSGKLFF. CDR3 DNA: TGTGCCAGCAGCTACCGGACAGGGGGCTCTGGAAAACTGTTTTTT.

The J gene is TRBJ2-7, the V gene TRBV6-1, with a tentative D call TRBD2 (6 bases). CDR3 length equals 13 residues. CDR1 is MNHNS and CDR2 is SASEGT in the germline V gene. V shed 5 bases and J shed 6 bases, with 14 bases lying between them. CDR3 region: CASSPLANGEQYF. The CDR3 DNA is TGTGCCAGCAGTCCCCTAGCGAACGGCGAGCAGTACTTC.

On this clonotype itself: An end of the junction differs from the germline gene, which may be a read error. This chain joins TRBV7-8 and TRBJ2-5; D ambiguous. The CDR3 runs 12 residues. From germline, CDR1 is SGHVS and CDR2 FQNEAQ. The DNA of the CDR3 is TGTGCCAGCAGCTTGAGCCGGGCCCCGTGGATCTTC. Amino acids: CASSLSRAPWIF.

The V gene is TRBV12-3 or TRBV12-4, the J gene TRBJ1-1, with 7 bases identical to TRBD1. The CDR3 length is 16 residues. Unmatched junction bases numbered 14, after V lost 5 bases and J lost 5 bases. As DNA, the CDR3 is TGTGCCAGCAGTGCACAGAACAGGGGCAGGAGGACTGAAGCTTTCTTT. This sequence encodes CASSAQNRGRRTEAFF.

This clonotype has just a few counts. This rearrangement joins TRBV20-1 to TRBJ1-1; D is possibly TRBD1 (5 bases). Per the germline V gene, CDR1 is DFQATT and CDR2 is SNEGSKA (reference sequence). V lost 5 bases and J lost 11, with 24 bases in between. This CDR3 is built from 14 residues. The DNA for the CDR3 is TGCAGTGCTCGGGACGGCGGGGGGGGGTTGGTCGCTTTCTTT. Protein product: CSARDGGGGLVAFF.

The genes are TRBV20-1 and TRBJ2-3; the match to TRBD2 covers 9 bases. Trimming cost V 2 bases and J 8 bases; bases outside gene matches: 8. CDR3 length equals 14 residues. Looked up from germline, CDR1 is DFQATT and CDR2 is SNEGSKA (reference sequence). CDR3 nucleotide sequence: TGCAGTGCTAGACTTCTCGCGGGAGGGCCTACGCAGTATTTT. Translation: CSARLLAGGPTQYF.

This clonotype was seen repeatedly, ten times or more. V is TRBV7-8 and J is TRBJ2-5; 12 nucleotides match TRBD1. Germline values: CDR1 SGHVS, CDR2 FQNEAQ. V lost 5 bases, J lost 5 bases, and 15 bases stayed unmatched. CDR3 size: 18 residues. The DNA for the CDR3 is TGTGCCAGCAGCCCCCGAGGGACAGGGGGCAGGGTGTGGGAGACCCAGTACTTC. Amino acid sequence: CASSPRGTGGRVWETQYF.

A remark on this clonotype: Being one base from a much bigger clone, this may be a read error. The rearrangement joins TRBV5-1 to TRBJ2-6; D might be TRBD1 or TRBD2, each matching 5 bases. This CDR3 region has 18 residues. In germline, CDR1 is SGHRS, CDR2 YFSETQ. V gave up 4 bases and J gave up 2 bases, with 19 bases separating them. The chain's CDR3 is CASSPMGRETAGANVLTF. The CDR3 DNA reads as TGCGCCAGCAGCCCGATGGGCAGGGAGACGGCTGGGGCCAACGTCCTGACTTTC. Full variable domain (rest looked up from reference TRBV5-1 and TRBJ2-6): KAGVTQTPRYLIKTRGQQVTLSCSPISGHRSVSWYQQTPGQGLQFLFEYFSETQRNKGNFPGRFSGRQFSNSRSEMNVSTLELGDSALYLCASSPMGRETAGANVLTFGAGSRLTVL.

Only a few counts were recorded for this clonotype. The genes are TRBV20-1 and TRBJ2-3, with D perhaps assigned TRBD1 or TRBD2 (5 bases each). Deletions cut 1 base from V and 9 bases from J, with 14 bases between. CDR3 length: 13 amino acids. CDR1 and CDR2 (germline): DFQATT, SNEGSKA (reference sequence). The CDR3 DNA sequence: TGCAGTGCTAGAGTGGGGGTAGCTGGAACGCAGTATTTT. It encodes CSARVGVAGTQYF.

This clonotype was detected ten times or more. V and J are TRBV19 and TRBJ1-2; TRBD1 aligns across 9 bases. CDR3 length equals 15 residues. V lost 3 bases, J lost 2 bases, and 4 bases stayed unmatched. Germline values: CDR1 LNHDA, CDR2 SQIVND (reference sequence). The CDR3 loop is CASSITGTGNYGYTF. DNA for the CDR3: TGTGCCAGTAGTATCACCGGGACAGGGAACTATGGCTACACCTTC.

The chain carries TRBV25-1 and TRBJ1-2; 8 bases agree with TRBD1. V was clipped by 4 bases and J by 4 bases; unmatched bases: 5. The germline V gene encodes CDR1 MGHDK and CDR2 SYGVNS. This CDR3 contains 14 residues. CDR3 residues: CASSASGGVYGYTF. The CDR3 region has the DNA TGTGCCAGCAGTGCTTCAGGGGGCGTCTATGGCTACACCTTC.

This clonotype appeared many times. The rearrangement uses TRBV12-3 or TRBV12-4 and TRBJ1-1; D uncertain. CDR3 size: 13 residues. V lost 7 bases to trimming and J lost 5 bases, with 14 bases between them. The DNA of the CDR3 is TGTGCCAGCAAGCTAGGACGGTATACTGAAGCTTTCTTT. Protein product: CASKLGRYTEAFF.

This clonotype was observed many times. The chain carries TRBV15 and TRBJ2-7; 8 nucleotides match TRBD2. V dropped 0 bases and J dropped 6; count of bases not matched to a gene: 7. CDR1 is LNHNV and CDR2 is YYDKDF in the germline V gene (reference sequence). The CDR3 length is 15 residues. The CDR3 coding sequence is TGTGCCACCAGCAGAGATCCCAGCGGGGGCCTCGAGCAGTACTTC. It yields the protein CATSRDPSGGLEQYF. The variable domain in full, with the rest retrieved from reference TRBV15 and TRBJ2-7, is DAMVIQNPRYQVTQFGKPVTLSCSQTLNHNVMYWYQQKSSQAPKLLFHYYDKDFNNEADTPDNFQSRRPNTSFCFLDIRSPGLGDTAMYLCATSRDPSGGLEQYFGPGTRLTVT.

The chain joins TRBV24-1 to TRBJ1-2, with D tentatively TRBD1 (6 bases). The length of the CDR3 is 14 residues. Per the germline V gene, CDR1 is KGHDR and CDR2 is SFDVKD. V lost 4 bases and J 4 bases, leaving 12 bases between the germline ends. The CDR3: CATSEGRGPYGYTF. Here the CDR3 DNA reads TGTGCCACCAGTGAGGGACGGGGGCCCTATGGCTACACCTTC.

This clonotype has more than one count but fewer than ten. This chain joins TRBV9 and TRBJ2-7, with TRBD2 as a possible D gene (7 bases). CDR3 length equals 15 residues. V was trimmed by 4 bases and J by 5 bases, leaving 19 bases between them. Germline assignment: CDR1 SGDLS and CDR2 YYNGEE. The CDR3 DNA follows: TGTGCCAGCAGCCCAAGGGGGGGTCCGGTCGACGAGCAGTACTTC. Translating gives CASSPRGGPVDEQYF.

The table lists this clonotype with many counts. V is TRBV25-1 and J is TRBJ2-2; 8 bases are shared with TRBD1. CDR3 length: 15 amino acids. The V segment lost 6 bases and the J segment 7 bases; nucleotides outside the gene matches: 10. Looked up from germline, CDR1 is MGHDK and CDR2 is SYGVNS. The CDR3 sequence is CASRVTGEAGGELFF. For the CDR3, the DNA is TGTGCCAGCAGAGTGACAGGGGAAGCGGGCGGGGAGCTGTTTTTT.

On this clonotype itself: This could be a read error, since a much larger clone is one nucleotide away. This chain uses TRBV12-3 or TRBV12-4 with TRBJ2-5; D ambiguous. The CDR3 has 14 residues. Deletions cut 7 bases from V and 1 base from J, with 13 bases between. The CDR3 DNA sequence: TGTGCCAGCAACGGCGACTTCAGCCAAGAGACCCAGTACTTC. Residues: CASNGDFSQETQYF.

V gene TRBV27 combines with J gene TRBJ2-5; D is possibly TRBD2 (7 bases). This CDR3 spans 15 amino acids. The germline CDR1 and CDR2 sequences are MNHEY and SMNVEV (reference sequence). The V end was cut by 0 bases, the J end by 5 bases, with 13 bases between. CDR3 sequence reads: CASSLSAGAGETQYF. As DNA, the CDR3 is TGTGCCAGCAGTTTATCTGCGGGGGCGGGGGAGACCCAGTACTTC.

There are many counts of this clonotype. The chain recombines TRBV7-3 with TRBJ1-6; D is uncertain. The germline CDR1 and CDR2 sequences are SGHTA and FQGTGA. V lost 4 bases to trimming and J lost 7 bases, with 8 bases between them. CDR3 length equals 13 residues. CDR3 nucleotide sequence: TGTGCCAGCAGCTCTCTCAGGAATTCACCCCTCCACTTT. The encoded protein is CASSSLRNSPLHF. The full variable domain, in which reference TRBV7-3 and TRBJ1-6 provide the parts outside the CDR3, is GAGVSQTPSNKVTEKGKYVELRCDPISGHTALYWYRQSLGQGPEFLIYFQGTGAADDSGLPNDRFFAVRPEGSVSTLKIQRTERGDSAVYLCASSSLRNSPLHFGNGTRLTVT.

About this clonotype: Sequence at one end of the junction differs from germline and may be a read error. The rearrangement joins TRBV10-3 to TRBJ2-3; D gene ambiguous. The CDR3 contains 18 residues. The germline gives CDR1 ENHRY, CDR2 SYGVKD. CDR3 in amino acids: CASSEKVVETASTDTQYF. The CDR3 DNA follows: TGTGCCAGCAGTGAAAAGGTTGTTGAGACCGCCTCTACAGATACGCAGTATTTT.

The chain uses TRBV25-1 and TRBJ2-7, with 7 bases identical to TRBD2. Germline V gene data show CDR1 as MGHDK and CDR2 as SYGVNS. Trimming took 5 bases from V and 3 from J; bases not matched to a gene: 4. The CDR3 runs to 13 residues. CDR3 nucleotide sequence: TGTGCCAGCAGTTACGGGGAGGGCTACGAGCAGTACTTC. Translated, it gives CASSYGEGYEQYF.

The chain employs TRBV2 and TRBJ2-7; D remains unclear. Germline assignment: CDR1 SNHLY and CDR2 FYNNEI. The CDR3 length is 14 residues. Trimming left V 8 bases short and J 5 bases short, with 19 bases between. CDR3 DNA: TGTGCCAGCGTTGCAATGGGTCCTGGGAACGAGCAGTACTTC. Its protein is CASVAMGPGNEQYF.

This clonotype has at least ten counts. The V gene is TRBV7-8, the J gene TRBJ1-2; D not resolved. Looked up from germline, CDR1 is SGHVS and CDR2 is FQNEAQ. V shed 5 bases and J shed 8 bases, with 27 bases lying between them. This CDR3 region has 17 residues. The CDR3 DNA reads as TGTGCCAGCAGCCCCTATCGGCAGGCCAGAGGAATGGGCGGCTACACCTTC. This codes for CASSPYRQARGMGGYTF.

This clonotype was seen repeatedly, ten times or more. The chain employs TRBV14 and TRBJ2-5; 7 bases line up with TRBD1. The V segment lost 2 bases and the J segment 5 bases; nucleotides outside the gene matches: 8. The CDR3 has 15 amino acids. Germline V gene data show CDR1 as SGHDN and CDR2 as FVKESK. The CDR3 bases are TGTGCCAGCAGCCAACACGACAGGGCGAGGGAGACCCAGTACTTC. Translated, it gives CASSQHDRARETQYF.

The gene calls are TRBV25-1 and TRBJ1-2; D uncertain. This CDR3 has 14 residues. In germline, CDR1 is MGHDK, CDR2 SYGVNS. Trimming removed 5 bases from V and 2 bases from J, with 12 bases in between. The CDR3 sequence is CASSTFRANYGYTF. CDR3 bases: TGTGCCAGCAGTACGTTTAGGGCGAACTATGGCTACACCTTC.

The table lists this clonotype with a count of one. The V gene is TRBV2, the J gene TRBJ1-1; D uncertain. Germline loops: CDR1 SNHLY, CDR2 FYNNEI. V was clipped by 3 bases and J by 5 bases, with 10 bases between them. There are 13 residues in the CDR3. The CDR3 region is CASSETSGTEAFF. In DNA, the CDR3 is TGTGCCAGCAGTGAGACTAGCGGGACTGAAGCTTTCTTT.

This clonotype was detected ten times or more. This chain joins TRBV7-9 and TRBJ2-2; 10 bases line up with TRBD1. Germline values: CDR1 SEHNR, CDR2 FQNEAQ (reference sequence). The CDR3 loop spans 16 amino acids. The V gene end was trimmed by 5 bases and the J gene end by 2 bases; junction bases not matched to a gene: 5. CDR3 amino acids: CASSPRDRGNTGELFF. The CDR3 nucleotides are TGTGCCAGCAGCCCTCGGGACAGGGGTAACACCGGGGAGCTGTTTTTT. The variable domain in full, with the rest retrieved from reference TRBV7-9 and TRBJ2-2, is DTGVSQNPRHKITKRGQNVTFRCDPISEHNRLYWYRQTLGQGPEFLTYFQNEAQLEKSRLLSDRFSAERPKGSFSTLEIQRTEQGDSAMYLCASSPRDRGNTGELFFGEGSRLTVL.

This clonotype has a count of ten or more. The chain carries TRBV6-6 and TRBJ2-5; 9 nucleotides align to TRBD2. V shed 2 bases and J 5 bases; nucleotides not matched to a gene: 6. CDR1 is MNHNY, CDR2 SVGAGI, per germline (reference sequence). This CDR3 is built from 15 residues. The CDR3 nucleotides read TGTGCCAGCAGTTACAGGCGGGAGGGCCCCGAGACCCAGTACTTC. Translated: CASSYRREGPETQYF.